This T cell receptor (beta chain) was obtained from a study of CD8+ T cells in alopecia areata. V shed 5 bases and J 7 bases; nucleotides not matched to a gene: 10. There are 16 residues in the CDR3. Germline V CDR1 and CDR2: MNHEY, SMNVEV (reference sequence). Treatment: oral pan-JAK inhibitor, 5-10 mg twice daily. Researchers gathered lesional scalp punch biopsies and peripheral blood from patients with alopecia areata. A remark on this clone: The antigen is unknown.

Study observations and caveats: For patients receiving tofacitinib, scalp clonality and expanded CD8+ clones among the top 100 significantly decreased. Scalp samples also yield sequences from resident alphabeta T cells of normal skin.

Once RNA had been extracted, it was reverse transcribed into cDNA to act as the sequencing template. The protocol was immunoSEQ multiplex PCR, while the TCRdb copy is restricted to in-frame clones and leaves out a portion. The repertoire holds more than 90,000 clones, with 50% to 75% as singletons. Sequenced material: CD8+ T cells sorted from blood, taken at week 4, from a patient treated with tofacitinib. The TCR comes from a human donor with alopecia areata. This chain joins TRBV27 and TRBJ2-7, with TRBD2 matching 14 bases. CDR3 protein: CASSPEPGLAGVEQYF. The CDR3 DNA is TGTGCCAGCAGTCCCGAGCCGGGACTAGCGGGAGTAGAGCAGTACTTC.